Following are 30 T cell receptor beta chains from one sample sequenced in a study of CD8 T cells in Susac syndrome. Reverse transcription of 0.5 to 1 ug RNA was carried out with random hexamers. MiXCR, run by TCRdb on the immunoSEQ multiplex PCR reads, gives a single entry per CDR3 protein. The sample carries about 120,000 distinct CDR3 sequences, around 95% recorded once. The sequenced sample consisted of CD4+ T cells from PBMCs. Receptors originate from a human donor in good health.

This clonotype was picked up one time. The chain joins TRBV12-3 or TRBV12-4 to TRBJ2-7; 9 bases line up with TRBD1. This CDR3 is 16 amino acids long. The V and J ends lost 1 base and 2 bases, in that order; junction bases with no gene match: 6. In nucleotides, the CDR3 is TGTGCCAGCAGTTTAGAAGGGACAGGGCTGCCCTACGAGCAGTACTTC. This gives the protein CASSLEGTGLPYEQYF.

The chain is built from TRBV27 and TRBJ1-1; TRBD1 might be the D (5 bases). CDR3 length equals 14 residues. Per germline, CDR1 MNHEY and CDR2 SMNVEV (reference sequence). V lost 5 bases to trimming and J lost 11 bases, with 21 bases between them. CDR3 sequence reads: CASSPRDPHLGAFF. CDR3 DNA: TGTGCCAGCAGTCCCCGGGACCCTCACCTTGGGGCTTTCTTT.

The V and J genes are TRBV18 and TRBJ1-1, with D hard to call. V was pared by 5 bases and J by 1 base, with 11 bases between. This CDR3 region has 14 residues. The germline CDR1 and CDR2 sequences are KGHSH and LQKENI. The CDR3 DNA is TGTGCCAGCTCAATACGAACGGAGAACACTGAAGCTTTCTTT. It specifies CASSIRTENTEAFF. Variable domain in full (rest from reference TRBV18 and TRBJ1-1): NAGVMQNPRHLVRRRGQEARLRCSPMKGHSHVYWYRQLPEEGLKFMVYLQKENIIDESGMPKERFSAEFPKEGPSILRIQQVVRGDSAAYFCASSIRTENTEAFFGQGTRLTVV.

The chain has TRBV4-2 and TRBJ1-1; tentatively, D is TRBD1 (5 bases). Between the trimmed V and J ends, which lost 1 base and 4 bases, there was a span of 13 bases. Germline V lookup: CDR1 LGHNA, CDR2 YNFKEQ. The CDR3 length is 15 residues. CDR3 protein: CASSQAAAGGTEAFF. In nucleotides, the CDR3 is TGTGCCAGCAGCCAAGCAGCTGCGGGGGGCACTGAAGCTTTCTTT.

This chain uses TRBV25-1 with TRBJ2-5, with D possibly TRBD1 on 6 matching bases. Germline V gives CDR1 MGHDK, CDR2 SYGVNS. The length of the CDR3 is 16 residues. Between the trimmed V and J ends, which lost 0 bases and 1 base, there was a span of 12 bases. The CDR3 bases are TGTGCCAGCAGTGAATATGGAAGGACAGTCCAAGAGACCCAGTACTTC. Translation gives CASSEYGRTVQETQYF. The whole variable domain, filled in from reference TRBV25-1 and TRBJ2-5, reads EADIYQTPRYLVIGTGKKITLECSQTMGHDKMYWYQQDPGMELHLIHYSYGVNSTEKGDLSSESTVSRIRTEHFPLTLESARPSHTSQYLCASSEYGRTVQETQYFGPGTRLLVL.

This clonotype was recorded once. This chain links TRBV12-3 or TRBV12-4 with TRBJ2-1; TRBD2 agrees at 7 bases. This CDR3 is built from 13 residues. The ends lost 5 bases at V and 10 bases at J; junction bases unmatched: 8. CDR3 protein: CASSTRLAGEQFF. Here the CDR3 DNA reads TGTGCCAGCAGTACAAGACTAGCAGGCGAGCAGTTCTTC.

This clonotype was recorded a few times. CDR3 coding DNA: TGTGCCAGCAGCCGCGACAGATCCTACGAGCAGTACTTC. Translation gives CASSRDRSYEQYF. The chain carries TRBV7-6 and TRBJ2-7, with D perhaps matching TRBD1 (5 bases). This CDR3 is 13 amino acids long. V lost 5 bases and J 1 base, leaving 9 bases between the germline ends. Per the germline V gene, CDR1 is SGHVS and CDR2 is FNYEAQ.

This clonotype was recorded once. V is TRBV5-6 and J is TRBJ2-1; 9 bases are shared with TRBD2. CDR1 and CDR2 from the germline V gene are SGHDT and YYEEEE. The V segment lost 4 bases and the J segment 8 bases; nucleotides outside the gene matches: 10. The CDR3 is 15 residues long. This CDR3 is CASSQPGLAGDEQFF. CDR3 in DNA: TGTGCCAGCAGCCAGCCGGGACTAGCTGGGGATGAGCAGTTCTTC.

This clonotype was detected once. The rearrangement uses TRBV3-1 and TRBJ1-2; a weak D match, TRBD1 (6 bases). The CDR3 sequence is 12 residues long. V was trimmed by 4 bases and J by 8 bases, leaving 11 bases between them. CDR1 LGHDT and CDR2 YNNKEL come from the germline V gene (reference sequence). The CDR3 nucleotides read TGTGCCAGCAGCCGCACAGGGAGCGGCTACACCTTC. Its translation is CASSRTGSGYTF.

CDR3 DNA sequence: TGCGCCAGCAGGACGGGACAGGGATACGAGCAGTACTTC. Encoded protein: CASRTGQGYEQYF. V and J are TRBV5-1 and TRBJ2-7; TRBD1 matches 9 bases. Germline-derived CDR1 and CDR2 are SGHRS and YFSETQ. Germline trimming cut 5 bases from V and 4 bases from J; bases unmatched to any gene: 4. This CDR3 contains 13 residues.

V usage is TRBV30 and J usage is TRBJ1-4; a possible D gene is TRBD1 (5 bases). Trimming took 8 bases from V and 6 from J, leaving 13 bases between them. Germline CDR1 GTSNPN, CDR2 SVGIG (reference sequence). The CDR3 has 12 amino acids. Here the CDR3 DNA reads TGTGCCCAAGCGGCGGGGGATGAAAAACTGTTTTTT. This translates into CAQAAGDEKLFF.

This chain links TRBV29-1 with TRBJ2-1, with 10 bases that match TRBD2. Germline CDR1 and CDR2: SQVTM and ANQGSEA. CDR3 length: 14 amino acids. J was trimmed by 6 bases and V by 6 bases; bases with no gene match: 8. The CDR3 DNA is TGCAGCGTGACACTAGCGGGATATGGCAATGAGCAGTTCTTC. Protein sequence: CSVTLAGYGNEQFF.

This clonotype was counted a single time. The rearrangement joins TRBV5-6 to TRBJ2-5, with 9 positions matching TRBD1. V was pared by 3 bases and J by 4 bases, with 13 bases of the junction left unmatched. This CDR3 has 17 residues. Per the germline V gene, CDR1 is SGHDT and CDR2 is YYEEEE. CDR3 nucleotides: TGTGCCAGCAGCTCCCAAACCGGGACAGGGTTTTCAGAGACCCAGTACTTC. This gives the protein CASSSQTGTGFSETQYF.

This chain uses TRBV29-1 with TRBJ2-5; 10 nucleotides match TRBD1. Germline V gene sequence: CDR1 SQVTM, CDR2 ANQGSEA. V dropped 5 bases and J dropped 9; count of bases not matched to a gene: 15. The CDR3 totals 15 residues. In DNA, the CDR3 is TGCAGCGTTTCTAGGGACAGGGGCGCCGAAGAAGCCCAGTACTTC. Protein: CSVSRDRGAEEAQYF.

The V and J genes are TRBV2 and TRBJ2-2; 7 nucleotides align to TRBD2. The CDR3 spans 17 residues. V trimming: 7 bases; J trimming: 1 base; junction bases outside the gene matches: 12. The germline V gene encodes CDR1 SNHLY and CDR2 FYNNEI. The CDR3, as DNA: TGTGCCAGCACCAAGAATTGGGCTAGCGGGAACACCGGGGAGCTGTTTTTT. This translates into CASTKNWASGNTGELFF.

In DNA form, the CDR3 reads TGTGCCAGCAGCCAAGACCGGCGGGCTAGCGGTAGCACAGATACGCAGTATTTT. Encoded protein: CASSQDRRASGSTDTQYF. V usage is TRBV3-1 and J usage is TRBJ2-3; 7 positions match TRBD2. V lost 0 bases and J lost 0; bases outside the gene matches: 9. The CDR3 consists of 18 residues. The germline CDR1 and CDR2 sequences are LGHDT and YNNKEL (reference sequence).

The chain employs TRBV3-1 and TRBJ2-7; TRBD1 is a possible D gene (6 bases). Germline assignment: CDR1 LGHDT and CDR2 YNNKEL (reference sequence). The CDR3 contains 14 residues. V gave up 4 bases and J gave up 4 bases, with 14 bases separating them. CDR3 sequence reads: CASSPYPTGYEQYF. The CDR3, as DNA: TGTGCCAGCAGCCCTTATCCTACAGGGTACGAGCAGTACTTC.

The V and J genes are TRBV20-1 and TRBJ2-3; D perhaps matches TRBD1 (6 bases). Trimming stripped 6 bases from V and 4 bases from J, with 17 bases between. The CDR3 covers 14 residues. The germline CDR1 and CDR2 sequences are DFQATT and SNEGSKA (reference sequence). CDR3 in DNA: TGCAGTGCGAAGAACTACAGGGCCGCAGATACGCAGTATTTT. Its protein product is CSAKNYRAADTQYF.

A single count supports this clonotype. The rearrangement uses TRBV18 and TRBJ2-7, with D possibly TRBD1 on 5 matching bases. The germline V gene encodes CDR1 KGHSH and CDR2 LQKENI. V was trimmed by 2 bases and J by 7 bases, leaving 15 bases between them. This CDR3 comprises 14 residues. Here the CDR3 reads CASSPSQGAGEQYF. The CDR3 coding sequence is TGTGCCAGCTCACCATCCCAGGGTGCTGGAGAGCAGTACTTC.

This chain joins TRBV28 and TRBJ1-4; D perhaps matches TRBD1 (5 bases). There are 14 residues in the CDR3. V was clipped by 6 bases and J by 7 bases, with 15 bases between them. Per germline, CDR1 MDHEN and CDR2 SYDVKM. Here the CDR3 reads CASSPGLGGEKLFF. In nucleotides, the CDR3 is TGTGCCAGCAGCCCGGGACTAGGCGGTGAAAAACTGTTTTTT.

V is TRBV5-1 and J is TRBJ2-7, with D uncertain. Germline values: CDR1 SGHRS, CDR2 YFSETQ. The germline V and J ends were trimmed by 3 bases and 3 bases, with 4 bases remaining between them. The CDR3 length is 11 residues. CDR3 protein: CASSWDYEQYF. The CDR3 nucleotides are TGCGCCAGCAGCTGGGACTACGAGCAGTACTTC.

This chain links TRBV29-1 with TRBJ2-3; D may match TRBD1 or TRBD2 (5 bases each). V lost 7 bases, J lost 1 base, and 18 bases lay in between. The CDR3 extends over 15 amino acids. Looked up from germline, CDR1 is SQVTM and CDR2 is ANQGSEA. The CDR3 region is CSAGTGTFGTDTQYF. Here the CDR3 DNA reads TGCAGCGCCGGGACCGGGACCTTCGGCACAGATACGCAGTATTTT.

V and J are TRBV4-2 and TRBJ1-1; no reliable D call. Germline V CDR1 and CDR2: LGHNA, YNFKEQ. V lost 1 base and J 0 bases, leaving 9 bases between the germline ends. The length of the CDR3 is 15 residues. CDR3 coding DNA: TGTGCCAGCAGCCAAGCAGGCGGAATGAACACTGAAGCTTTCTTT. Translating gives CASSQAGGMNTEAFF.

V usage is TRBV3-1 and J usage is TRBJ1-2, with TRBD1 as a possible D gene (6 bases). Germline lookup yields CDR1 LGHDT and CDR2 YNNKEL (reference sequence). Trimming left V 3 bases short and J 1 base short, with 12 bases between. The CDR3 is 15 residues long. The CDR3 nucleotides are TGTGCCAGCAGCCAGGGGGGCGCAGGTAACTATGGCTACACCTTC. Translated, it gives CASSQGGAGNYGYTF.

V usage is TRBV7-2 and J usage is TRBJ2-3; no reliable D call. V lost 10 bases and J lost 9, with 26 bases in between. This CDR3 is 15 amino acids long. The germline V gene has CDR1 SGHTA and CDR2 FQGNSA. CDR3 sequence reads: CATLKDPARTPTQYF. In nucleotides, the CDR3 is TGTGCCACGCTTAAGGACCCCGCCAGAACCCCCACGCAGTATTTT.

This chain joins TRBV3-1 and TRBJ1-2; possible D gene TRBD1, 5 bases. The length of the CDR3 is 16 residues. The germline V gene encodes CDR1 LGHDT and CDR2 YNNKEL (reference sequence). Trimming removed 4 bases from V and 1 base from J, with 16 bases in between. Here the CDR3 reads CASSRRTGVLNYGYTF. In DNA form, the CDR3 reads TGTGCCAGCAGCCGCCGGACGGGGGTCCTTAACTATGGCTACACCTTC.

This clonotype has a handful of counts. V gene TRBV29-1 combines with J gene TRBJ1-5, with TRBD1 as a possible D gene (5 bases). Trimming left V 6 bases short and J 0 bases short, with 18 bases between. Germline CDR1 and CDR2: SQVTM and ANQGSEA. The CDR3 contains 16 residues. The DNA of the CDR3 is TGCAGCGTCACTCTGGGGGGTACCTATAGCAATCAGCCCCAGCATTTT. Protein sequence: CSVTLGGTYSNQPQHF. The full variable domain, its missing parts supplied by reference TRBV29-1 and TRBJ1-5, is SAVISQKPSRDICQRGTSLTIQCQVDSQVTMMFWYRQQPGQSLTLIATANQGSEATYESGFVIDKFPISRPNLTFSTLTVSNMSPEDSSIYLCSVTLGGTYSNQPQHFGDGTRLSIL.

This chain's CDR3 is CASSQAGQGADTEAFF. CDR3 bases: TGTGCCAGCAGCCAAGCCGGACAGGGGGCGGACACTGAAGCTTTCTTT. The genes are TRBV3-1 and TRBJ1-1, with 11 bases fitting TRBD1. CDR3 length: 16 residues. Germline V gene data show CDR1 as LGHDT and CDR2 as YNNKEL (reference sequence). V dropped 1 base and J dropped 3; count of bases not matched to a gene: 4.

V gene TRBV29-1 combines with J gene TRBJ2-7; D gene ambiguous. V lost 3 bases, J lost 6 bases, and 15 bases lay in between. This CDR3 region has 13 residues. Germline CDR1 SQVTM, CDR2 ANQGSEA. The DNA for the CDR3 is TGCAGCGTTGATGGGAAAACACGGTCCGAGCAGTACTTC. Encoded protein: CSVDGKTRSEQYF.

This chain links TRBV6-2 or TRBV6-3 with TRBJ2-1, with TRBD1 identical over 9 bases. The CDR3 length is 16 residues. The trim removed 10 bases at V and 2 bases at J, leaving 12 bases unmatched. CDR1 and CDR2 (germline): MNHEY, SVGEGT. CDR3 amino acids: CATHSPGTGPYNEQFF. The CDR3, as DNA: TGTGCCACCCATTCCCCCGGGACAGGGCCCTACAATGAGCAGTTCTTC.